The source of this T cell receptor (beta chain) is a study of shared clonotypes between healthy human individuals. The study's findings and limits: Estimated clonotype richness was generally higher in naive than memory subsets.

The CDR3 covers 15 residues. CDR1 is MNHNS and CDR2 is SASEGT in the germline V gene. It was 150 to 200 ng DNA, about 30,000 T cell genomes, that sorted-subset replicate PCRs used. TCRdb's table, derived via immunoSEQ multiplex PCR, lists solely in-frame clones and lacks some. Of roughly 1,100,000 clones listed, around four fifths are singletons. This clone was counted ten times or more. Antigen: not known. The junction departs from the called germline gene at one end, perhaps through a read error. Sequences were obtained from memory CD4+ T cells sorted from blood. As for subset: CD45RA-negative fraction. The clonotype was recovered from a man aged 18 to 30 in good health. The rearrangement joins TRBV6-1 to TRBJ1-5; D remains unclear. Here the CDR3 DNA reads TGTGCCAGCACTGAAATGACAAATAGCAATCAGCCCCAGCATTTT. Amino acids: CASTEMTNSNQPQHF.